This T cell receptor beta chain was identified in a study of T cells after yellow fever vaccination. V dropped 1 base and J dropped 10; count of bases not matched to a gene: 11. Germline V gene lookup returns CDR1 MDHEN and CDR2 SYDVKM. This CDR3 comprises 16 residues. Production of TCR cDNA was by 5'RACE template switching, which also added a universal primer site and UMIs. One entry per CDR3 protein, called by TCRdb with MiXCR from the 5' RACE reads. The data show 450,000 to 650,000 distinct CDR3 sequences, with roughly 14% seen just once and 11% to 15% held by the top ten. Study results and caveats: A large majority of primary-vaccination clones showed up again after the booster (just under 97% CD4, around 90% CD8).

In its sample, this clonotype was seen a few times. Its matching antigen is unknown. The sequence was obtained from a man younger than 45 who received the YFV17D yellow fever vaccine. This chain joins TRBV28 and TRBJ2-1; TRBD2 agrees at 9 bases. This specimen was PBMCs, taken on the day of the yellow fever booster vaccination. The CDR3 DNA reads TGTGCCAGCAGTTTATACGGCGGGAGGGCCTCAGGGGAGCAGTTCTTC. It translates to CASSLYGGRASGEQFF.